This TCR beta chain was obtained from a study of blood T cell repertoires in COVID-19. Overall study context: In each case, the material was cDNA or gDNA derived from T cells, B-cell-depleted T cells, or PBMCs.

Seattle patient enrollment occurred during active infection, with longitudinal follow-up thereafter. Germline V gene data show CDR1 as LGHDT and CDR2 as YNNKEL (reference sequence). The V gene lost 4 bases and the J gene lost 6 bases, with 13 bases spanning the gap. The CDR3 contains 15 residues. Profiled with immunoSEQ multiplex PCR; TCRdb holds only in-frame clones, not every one. The sample gives hundreds of thousands of clones, around 89% of which show up once; around 6.5% is in the top ten. The clonotype comes from a woman in her twenties or thirties with COVID-19, enrolled during active disease. Material for sequencing was peripheral blood. The chain couples TRBV3-1 (or the pseudogene TRBV3-2) to TRBJ1-6; D call uncertain. Written as DNA, the CDR3 is TGTGCCAGCAGCCCATCGGTCGGCGGTAATTCACCCCTCCACTTT. The encoded protein is CASSPSVGGNSPLHF.